The 4 T cell receptor beta chains reported below all come from one sample, sequenced in a study of cytomegalovirus exposure and HLA in healthy donors. It was with 60 Vbeta and 13 Jbeta primers that the PCR ran. This table comes from immunoSEQ multiplex PCR, and its TCRdb copy is limited to in-frame clones, with some not included. The table has about 170,000 clones, about 88% seen once. Sequencing was carried out using PBMCs. The origin of the receptors is a man aged 18-30 years in good health and CMV-seropositive.

This clone appeared a single time. This sequence joins TRBV11-2 and TRBJ2-7; possibly TRBD2 for D (5 bases). CDR3 length: 15 residues. In germline, CDR1 is SGHAT, CDR2 FQNNGV. The ends were cut back, 2 bases at V and 2 bases at J, with 13 bases in the middle. CDR3 sequence (DNA): TGTGCCAGCAGCTTACGAGACTTAGCGACCTACGAGCAGTACTTC. Translation: CASSLRDLATYEQYF.

This clone was found once. The V gene is TRBV7-2, the J gene TRBJ2-5; 11 bases map to TRBD1. Germline trimming cut 2 bases from V and 1 base from J; bases unmatched to any gene: 6. Germline V gene data show CDR1 as SGHTA and CDR2 as FQGNSA. The CDR3 runs to 17 residues. CDR3 region: CASSLNRDRGAQETQYF. CDR3 sequence (DNA): TGTGCCAGCAGCTTAAACCGGGACAGGGGGGCCCAAGAGACCCAGTACTTC.

V gene TRBV6-5 combines with J gene TRBJ1-2; no firm D call. Germline-derived CDR1 and CDR2 are MNHEY and SVGAGI. The V end lost 7 bases, the J end lost 8 bases, and 14 bases lay between the germline ends. The CDR3 runs 12 residues. In DNA form, the CDR3 reads TGTGCCAGCAATGACCGAATGGGCGGCTACACCTTC. Translation gives CASNDRMGGYTF.

This sequence joins TRBV5-6 and TRBJ2-3, with 9 bases identical to TRBD1. The germline V gene encodes CDR1 SGHDT and CDR2 YYEEEE. Trimming removed 4 bases from V and 2 bases from J; junction bases left unmatched: 5. CDR3 size: 15 residues. CDR3 DNA: TGTGCCAGCAGCCGTGGGACAGGGCTCACAGATACGCAGTATTTT. Its translation is CASSRGTGLTDTQYF.